The T cell receptor (beta chain) described here comes from a study of Ad26.COV2.S vaccination and SARS-CoV-2 variants. Turning to the study itself: Each vaccinee took Ad26.COV2.S intramuscularly, once or twice 56 days apart. Study-level findings and limits: It was reported that spike-specific CD8+ and CD4+ T cell responses were substantially broad after vaccination. Vaccinated and placebo-treated recipients had similar non-spike TCR breadth.

This table comes from immunoSEQ multiplex PCR, and its TCRdb copy is limited to in-frame clones, with some not included. The sample yields around 320,000 clones, around 87% seen once. V was cut by 1 base and J by 1 base, with 1 base left in between. Looked up from germline, CDR1 is LGHDT and CDR2 is YNNKEL (reference sequence). This CDR3 is built from 13 residues. Described treatment: roughly 20 received Ad26.COV2.S at low or high dose, single or two shots; about five received placebo; per-sample allocation not given. Specimen acquisition occurred on day 63 following the initial vaccine or placebo injection. As concerns this clone: Its specificity is not known.

The V gene is TRBV3-1 (or the pseudogene TRBV3-2), the J gene TRBJ2-2; the D is unclear. The receptor comes from a person aged 18 to 65 who received the Ad26.COV2.S COVID-19 vaccine or a placebo. This specimen was peripheral blood, taken in a trial of Ad26.COV2.S vaccine versus placebo. CDR3 DNA: TGTGCCAGCAGCCAAGGGAACACCGGGGAGCTGTTTTTT. Translating gives CASSQGNTGELFF.